This passage covers 2 T cell receptor beta chains from one sample sequenced in a study of T cells in Graves' hyperthyroidism and ophthalmopathy. TCR beta CDR3 regions were amplified from RNA transcripts. Using the HTBI primer set, a first-round RT-PCR was run on the TCR CDR3. Each CDR3 protein is one row after TCRdb ran MiXCR on the multiplex PCR reads. This sample has some 300,000 distinct CDR3 sequences, with over 15% found just once. The sample consisted of blood. The receptors shown here come from a man under 40 with Graves' hyperthyroidism.

On this clonotype itself: The germline gene is not matched at one end of the junction; a read error may be the cause. This sequence joins TRBV2 and TRBJ2-1; no clear D gene. The CDR3 totals 11 residues. In germline, CDR1 is SNHLY, CDR2 FYNNEI. CDR3: CVSSTSDEQFF. DNA for the CDR3: TGTGTCAGCAGTACGTCAGATGAGCAGTTCTTC.

The chain employs TRBV7-2 and TRBJ2-5; 10 nucleotides line up with TRBD2. This CDR3 comprises 16 residues. The V gene's germline CDR1 is SGHTA and CDR2 FQGNSA. V shed 3 bases, J shed 5 bases, and the junction held 9 bases outside the gene matches. In nucleotides, the CDR3 is TGTGCCAGCAGCTTCACTAGCGGGAACCCGTGGGAGACCCAGTACTTC. It translates to CASSFTSGNPWETQYF. Full variable domain (remainder filled in from reference TRBV7-2 and TRBJ2-5): GAGVSQSPSNKVTEKGKDVELRCDPISGHTALYWYRQSLGQGLEFLIYFQGNSAPDKSGLPSDRFSAERTGGSVSTLTIQRTQQEDSAVYLCASSFTSGNPWETQYFGPGTRLLVL.